This T cell receptor (beta chain) emerged from a study of CD8 T cells in ankylosing spondylitis (dated by TCRdb to the late 2010s). Context from the whole study: To find TCR variants linked to disease, the study profiled T cell receptor beta repertoires in ankylosing spondylitis patients and healthy donors. Samples of peripheral blood were taken, and for ankylosing spondylitis patients, synovial fluid was collected as well. The whole study cohort included 85 to 120 healthy donors and roughly 24 ankylosing spondylitis patients.

CDR1 MDHEN and CDR2 SYDVKM were looked up in the germline V gene. V drops 2 bases and J drops 3 bases, leaving 14 bases in between. From the cysteine through the phenylalanine, the CDR3 covers 16 amino acids. Solely the CDR3 DNA is kept, with 48 bases framed from the first base. This clonotype was counted at least ten times. The antigen it binds to is not known. The sample holds no much larger clone one base away, and base qualities are not on file. The full study reports these points: In peripheral blood, the disease-linked clones were found at relatively low frequencies and had a CD8+ phenotype. A TCR beta motif of several highly homologous amino acid variants appeared characteristic of blood from ankylosing spondylitis patients. According to the report, matched synovial fluid samples from ankylosing spondylitis patients were significantly enriched for the disease-linked clones. Some of the motif variants had been reported before in the synovial fluid and blood of reactive arthritis patients, a finding that suggests common disease-initiation mechanisms.

The data were produced on an Illumina HiSeq 2500. TCR beta libraries were prepared by quantitative 5'-RACE with molecular barcodes. On the study's bioinformatics: A new computational method, built on a probabilistic model of VDJ rearrangement, was used to identify disease-linked TCR variants. TCRdb redid the processing of the public reads, applying fastp at Q25 and MiXCR, and retained in-frame beta chains. Identical CDR3 proteins give one entry, which carries the most common genes and DNA. The V and J calls here are based on TCRdb, not the publication. In all, the sample holds a few hundred thousand distinct CDR3 sequences, and about 9.9% of those were seen once. The leading ten clones occupy around 10% of the sample.

This receptor was obtained from a female donor with ankylosing spondylitis or in good health (not recorded which). The rearrangement combines TRBV28 with TRBJ1-5; the D gene cannot be named for sure. Sequences were obtained from blood, either unsorted or a sorted T cell fraction (not recorded which). In nucleotides, the sequence is TGTGCCAGCAGTTTACCAGGTCAGCACCCCAATCAGCCCCAGCATTTT. This gives the protein CASSLPGQHPNQPQHF. With the portions outside the CDR3 filled from the reference TRBV28 and TRBJ1-5 genes, the complete variable region becomes DVKVTQSSRYLVKRTGEKVFLECVQDMDHENMFWYRQDPGLGLRLIYFSYDVKMKEKGDIPEGYSVSREKKERFSLILESASTNQTSMYLCASSLPGQHPNQPQHFGDGTRLSIL.